A selection of T cell receptor beta chains follows, all from one sample in a study of control samples from healthy donors and cancer patients. TCRdb's table, derived via immunoSEQ multiplex PCR, lists solely in-frame clones and lacks some. The table shows some 74,000 clones, with about 94% occurring only once. The specimen was blood. The origin of the receptors is a woman in her 30s in good health. Both conserved end residues are part of each CDR3. A D gene is named only where the DNA matches it firmly.

CDR3	V	D
CASTGGRDYGYTF	TRBV10-2	NA
CATSQDRANTEAFF	TRBV15	TRBD1
CASSLQGIRSPLHF	TRBV27	NA
CASSREAGELFF	TRBV7-6	NA
CASSAASYEQYF	TRBV5-1	NA
CAWFEDRNIYNEQFF	TRBV30	TRBD1
CASSQDTDRVGAFF	TRBV28	TRBD1
CASSERGGRETQYF	TRBV25-1	TRBD2
CASSGTASGNTIYF	TRBV7-8	TRBD1
CASSLGQGASGNTIYF	TRBV5-4	TRBD1
CASSQDRRDGNYGYTF	TRBV4-1	NA
CASSPPGQGLSGANVLTF	TRBV28	TRBD1
CASSYSNRGDQPQHF	TRBV6-5	TRBD1
CASSGGQADSPLHF	TRBV9	TRBD1
CASARGTLPFFYNEQFF	TRBV4-1	NA
CASSFSGGANSPLHF	TRBV28	NA
CASPPRGLGEKLFF	TRBV18	TRBD1
CASSYAGVSGGGYTF	TRBV6-5	NA
CASRLISGVSYNEQFF	TRBV2	NA
CASSEGEKLFF	TRBV10-2	NA
CASIPSTASGEQFF	TRBV28	TRBD2
CASREQEPSALHF	TRBV19	NA
CSFRGANEKLFF	TRBV29-1	NA
CASSSPGQANQPQHF	TRBV28	TRBD1
CASSRRGSYNSPLHF	TRBV14	NA
CATSVRGGAQTQYF	TRBV24-1	NA
CASSLQPGQSTGELFF	TRBV5-1	TRBD1
CASSPGRGNTIYF	TRBV18	NA
CASSLRSLSEETQYF	TRBV7-8	NA
CASHYGAEAFF	TRBV19	NA
CASKQNTEAFF	TRBV6-5	NA
CASSLGPRDSPWNF	TRBV7-3	TRBD1
CASREGQGWIQYF	TRBV12-3/TRBV12-4	TRBD1
CATSDPEAPQETQYF	TRBV24-1	NA
CASSPTVSYNSPLHF	TRBV18	NA
CAWSQGRSNTEAFF	TRBV30	NA
CASSQSLAGAFQETQYF	TRBV16	NA
CASSMGGHTEAFF	TRBV7-2	NA
CASSPATENTEAFF	TRBV7-3	NA
CASSPKAPGNTYEQYF	TRBV18	NA
CASSHGTGRYGYTF	TRBV28	TRBD1
CASSLVTGNTGELFF	TRBV7-9	NA
CASRRDSTTGELFF	TRBV2	NA
CASTITTSEAFF	TRBV7-9	NA
CASSLRTGGQPQHF	TRBV5-1	TRBD1
CASGTRSNQPQHF	TRBV27	NA
CASSYKAVYYGYTF	TRBV6-5	NA
CASSLLGHDNQPQHF	TRBV5-8	NA
CASSLDTAQGNF	TRBV11-3	NA
CASSLGSGKQEDEAFF	TRBV5-1	NA
CASSGWGVGPTNYGYTF	TRBV9	NA
CASGLVRSGGRGGETQYF	TRBV12-5	TRBD2